This is a list of T cell receptor beta chains from one sample in a study of T-cell reconstitution after alpha-beta-depleted transplantation in children. TCRdb used MiXCR to reprocess the PCR reads, holding one entry per CDR3 protein. The sample lists a few hundred thousand distinct CDR3 sequences; approximately 9.6% were seen once. The sequences come from PBMCs from the stem cell graft donor, collected from the stem cell graft. These receptors were taken from a human donor who donated a stem cell graft to a child with SCID. Each CDR3 is given with its conserved first and last residue. The D gene is left open where the match is weak. Clone sizes are given selectively: once, few, many, or a class where the clone is expanded.

D: .
J: TRBJ2-5
V: TRBV3-1
length: 15
size: .
DNA: TGTGCCAGCAGCCAAGATCCATCCTACCCCGAGACCCAGTACTTC
CDR3: CASSQDPSYPETQYF

D: .
J: TRBJ1-1
V: TRBV5-5
length: 14
size: .
DNA: TGTGCCAGCAGCTCGGGACGGGACAACACTGAAGCTTTCTTT
CDR3: CASSSGRDNTEAFF

D: .
J: TRBJ2-3
V: TRBV27
length: 15
size: .
DNA: TGTGCCAGCAGTTTAGGGGGAGTCGGGATTCGGCCGCAGTATTTT
CDR3: CASSLGGVGIRPQYF

D: .
J: TRBJ1-1
V: TRBV7-9
length: 15
size: few
DNA: TGTGCCAGCAGCTTAATGGGTCTCCTGAACACTGAAGCTTTCTTT
CDR3: CASSLMGLLNTEAFF

D: TRBD2
J: TRBJ2-3
V: TRBV7-8
length: 16
size: few
DNA: TGTGCCAGCAGAACGTTAGCGGGGGACCTCACAGATACGCAGTATTTT
CDR3: CASRTLAGDLTDTQYF

D: .
J: TRBJ1-5
V: TRBV7-6
length: 13
size: few
DNA: TGTGCCAGCAGCTCCACACAGAATCAGCCCCAGCATTTT
CDR3: CASSSTQNQPQHF

D: TRBD1
J: TRBJ1-4
V: TRBV12-3/TRBV12-4
length: 17
size: .
DNA: TGTGCCAGCAACCCAGGGGGCACAGGCCGCACTAATGAAAAACTGTTTTTT
CDR3: CASNPGGTGRTNEKLFF

D: TRBD1
J: TRBJ2-7
V: TRBV10-2
length: 15
size: few
DNA: TGCGCCAGCAGTGAGCCGGGACAGGGATTGCGCGAGCAGTACTTC
CDR3: CASSEPGQGLREQYF

D: TRBD1
J: TRBJ2-2
V: TRBV3-1
length: 15
size: many
DNA: TGTGCCAGCAGCCCCGGGACAGGGGGAATCGGGGAGCTGTTTTTT
CDR3: CASSPGTGGIGELFF

D: .
J: TRBJ2-7
V: TRBV4-1
length: 16
size: .
DNA: TGCGCCAGCAGCCAAGATAAGATCTCCTTTGCCTACGAGCAGTACTTC
CDR3: CASSQDKISFAYEQYF

D: .
J: TRBJ2-2
V: TRBV25-1
length: 15
size: few
DNA: TGTGCCAGCACGCCACAGGGCACGAACACCGGGGAGCTGTTTTTT
CDR3: CASTPQGTNTGELFF

D: .
J: TRBJ1-2
V: TRBV6-1
length: 12
size: .
DNA: TGTGCCAGCAGTGCCTCCGGGACAATCTACACCTTC
CDR3: CASSASGTIYTF

D: TRBD1
J: TRBJ2-2
V: TRBV20-1
length: 13
size: .
DNA: TGCAGTGCTACGACAGGGGACCACGGGGAGCTGTTTTTT
CDR3: CSATTGDHGELFF

D: .
J: TRBJ1-1
V: TRBV6-5
length: 11
size: many
DNA: TGTGCCAGCAGTTACGACACTGAAGCTTTCTTT
CDR3: CASSYDTEAFF

D: TRBD1
J: TRBJ1-1
V: TRBV29-1
length: 14
size: few
DNA: TGCAGCGTTGAAGCGGACAGGGTGGCCACTGAAGCTTTCTTT
CDR3: CSVEADRVATEAFF

D: TRBD1
J: TRBJ1-6
V: TRBV12-3/TRBV12-4
length: 16
size: .
DNA: TGTGCCAGCAGGGACAGGGGGCGAGCGTATAATTCACCCCTCCACTTT
CDR3: CASRDRGRAYNSPLHF

D: TRBD1
J: TRBJ2-3
V: TRBV7-3
length: 14
size: .
DNA: TGTGCCAGCAGCTTACCGGGACAGCCAGATACGCAGTATTTT
CDR3: CASSLPGQPDTQYF

D: TRBD2
J: TRBJ2-7
V: TRBV6-5
length: 14
size: .
DNA: TGTGCCAGCAGTCGACTAGCGGGGGCCTACGAGCAGTACTTC
CDR3: CASSRLAGAYEQYF

D: .
J: TRBJ2-3
V: TRBV6-5
length: 13
size: many
DNA: TGTGCCAGCAGTTCGGACAACACAGATACGCAGTATTTT
CDR3: CASSSDNTDTQYF

D: TRBD1
J: TRBJ1-3
V: TRBV20-1
length: 13
size: few
DNA: TGCAGTGTCGACCCGGGACAGGGTGCCACCATATATTTT
CDR3: CSVDPGQGATIYF

D: TRBD1
J: TRBJ2-7
V: TRBV7-3
length: 15
size: few
DNA: TGTGCCAGCAGCCCAGGGGGCGCAGGATCCTACGAGCAGTACTTC
CDR3: CASSPGGAGSYEQYF

D: TRBD1
J: TRBJ1-2
V: TRBV10-3
length: 15
size: .
DNA: TGTGCCATCAGTGAGTTTCAGGGGGCTGACTATGGCTACACCTTC
CDR3: CAISEFQGADYGYTF

D: .
J: TRBJ1-5
V: TRBV20-1
length: 13
size: many
DNA: TGCAGTGCTAGAAAGGCATGGGATCAGCCCCAGCATTTT
CDR3: CSARKAWDQPQHF